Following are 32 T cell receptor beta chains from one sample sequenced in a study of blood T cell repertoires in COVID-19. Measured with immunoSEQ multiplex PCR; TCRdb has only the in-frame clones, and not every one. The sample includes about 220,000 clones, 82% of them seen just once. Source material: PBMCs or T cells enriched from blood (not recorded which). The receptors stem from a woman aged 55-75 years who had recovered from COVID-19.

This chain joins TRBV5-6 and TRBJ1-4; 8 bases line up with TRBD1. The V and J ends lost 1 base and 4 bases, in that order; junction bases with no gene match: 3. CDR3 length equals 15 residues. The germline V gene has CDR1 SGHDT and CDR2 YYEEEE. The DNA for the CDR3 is TGTGCCAGCAGCTTGCTGGGACAGGTTAATGAAAAACTGTTTTTT. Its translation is CASSLLGQVNEKLFF.

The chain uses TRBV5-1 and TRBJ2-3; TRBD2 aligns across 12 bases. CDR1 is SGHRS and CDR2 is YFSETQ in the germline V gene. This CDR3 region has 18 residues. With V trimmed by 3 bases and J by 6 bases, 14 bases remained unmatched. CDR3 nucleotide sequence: TGCGCCAGCAGCTCCCAAAAGCCTAGCGGGAGGGGTTGGGATACGCAGTATTTT. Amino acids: CASSSQKPSGRGWDTQYF.

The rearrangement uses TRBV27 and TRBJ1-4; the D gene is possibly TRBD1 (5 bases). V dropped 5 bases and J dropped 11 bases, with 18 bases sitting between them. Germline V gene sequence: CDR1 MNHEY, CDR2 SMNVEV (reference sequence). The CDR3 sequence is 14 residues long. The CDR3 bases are TGTGCCAGCAGTATGGTTCATGGGGCCGGGAAACTGTTTTTT. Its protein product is CASSMVHGAGKLFF.

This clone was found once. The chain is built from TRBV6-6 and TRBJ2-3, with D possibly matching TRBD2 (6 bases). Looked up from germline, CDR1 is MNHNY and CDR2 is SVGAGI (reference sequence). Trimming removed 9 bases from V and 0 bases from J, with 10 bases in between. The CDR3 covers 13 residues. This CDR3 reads CASISGSTDTQYF. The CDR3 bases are TGTGCCAGTATTAGCGGAAGCACAGATACGCAGTATTTT.

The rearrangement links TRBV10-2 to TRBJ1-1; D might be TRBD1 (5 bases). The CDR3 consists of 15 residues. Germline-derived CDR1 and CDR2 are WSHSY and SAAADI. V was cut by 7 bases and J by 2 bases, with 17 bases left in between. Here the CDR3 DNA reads TGCGCCAGCACCCCCACCACAAGGGGTAACACTGAAGCTTTCTTT. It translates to CASTPTTRGNTEAFF.

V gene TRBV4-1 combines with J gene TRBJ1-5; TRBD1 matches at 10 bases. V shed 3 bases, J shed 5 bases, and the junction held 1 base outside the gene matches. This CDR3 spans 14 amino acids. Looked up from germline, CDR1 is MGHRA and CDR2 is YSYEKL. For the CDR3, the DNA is TGCGCCAGCAGCCACGGGACAGGGGATCAGCCCCAGCATTTT. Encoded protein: CASSHGTGDQPQHF.

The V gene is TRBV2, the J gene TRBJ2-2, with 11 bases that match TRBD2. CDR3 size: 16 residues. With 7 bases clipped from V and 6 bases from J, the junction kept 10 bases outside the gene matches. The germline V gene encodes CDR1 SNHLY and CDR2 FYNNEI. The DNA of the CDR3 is TGTGCCAGCAAAAAAACTAGCGGGAGATTGTCCGGGGAGCTGTTTTTT. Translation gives CASKKTSGRLSGELFF.

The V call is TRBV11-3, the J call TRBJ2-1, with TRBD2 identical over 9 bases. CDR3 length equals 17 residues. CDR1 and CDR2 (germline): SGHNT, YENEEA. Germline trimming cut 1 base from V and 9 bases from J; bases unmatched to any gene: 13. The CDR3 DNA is TGTGCCAGCAGCTTAGGGAACCCACAAGCGGGAGGTCTTGAGCAGTTCTTC. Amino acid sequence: CASSLGNPQAGGLEQFF.

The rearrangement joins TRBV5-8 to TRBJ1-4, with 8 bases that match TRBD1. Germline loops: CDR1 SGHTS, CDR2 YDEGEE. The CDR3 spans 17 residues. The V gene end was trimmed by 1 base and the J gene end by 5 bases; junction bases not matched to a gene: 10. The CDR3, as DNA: TGTGCCAGCAGCTTGTTCGGAGGGACAGGAGGAAATGAAAAACTGTTTTTT. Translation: CASSLFGGTGGNEKLFF.

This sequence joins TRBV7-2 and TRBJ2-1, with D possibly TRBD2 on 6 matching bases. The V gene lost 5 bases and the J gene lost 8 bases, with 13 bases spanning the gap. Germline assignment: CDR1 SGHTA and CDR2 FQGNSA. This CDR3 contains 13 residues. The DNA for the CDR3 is TGTGCCAGCAGCCCCATTAGGGAGGATGAGCAGTTCTTC. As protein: CASSPIREDEQFF.

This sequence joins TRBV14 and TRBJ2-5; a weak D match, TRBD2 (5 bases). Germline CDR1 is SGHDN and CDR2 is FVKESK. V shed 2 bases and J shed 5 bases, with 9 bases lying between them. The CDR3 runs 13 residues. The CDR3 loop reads CASSQLGVETQYF. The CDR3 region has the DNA TGTGCCAGCAGCCAACTGGGAGTCGAGACCCAGTACTTC.

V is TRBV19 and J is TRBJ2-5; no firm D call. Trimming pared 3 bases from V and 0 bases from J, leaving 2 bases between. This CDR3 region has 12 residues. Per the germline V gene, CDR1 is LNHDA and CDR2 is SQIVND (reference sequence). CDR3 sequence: CASSINQETQYF. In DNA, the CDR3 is TGTGCCAGTAGTATTAACCAAGAGACCCAGTACTTC.

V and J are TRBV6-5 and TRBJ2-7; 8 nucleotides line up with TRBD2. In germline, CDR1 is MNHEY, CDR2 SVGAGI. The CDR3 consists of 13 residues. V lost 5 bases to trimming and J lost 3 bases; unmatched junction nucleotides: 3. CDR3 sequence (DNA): TGTGCCAGCAGTCGGGGGGGCCTCTACGAGCAGTACTTC. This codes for CASSRGGLYEQYF.

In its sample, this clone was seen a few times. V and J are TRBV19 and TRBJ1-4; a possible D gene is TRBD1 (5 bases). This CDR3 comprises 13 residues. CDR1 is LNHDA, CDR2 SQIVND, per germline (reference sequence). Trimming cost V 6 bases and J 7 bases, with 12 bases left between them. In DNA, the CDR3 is TGTGCCAGTAGGATAAGGGACTCTGAAAAACTGTTTTTT. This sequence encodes CASRIRDSEKLFF.

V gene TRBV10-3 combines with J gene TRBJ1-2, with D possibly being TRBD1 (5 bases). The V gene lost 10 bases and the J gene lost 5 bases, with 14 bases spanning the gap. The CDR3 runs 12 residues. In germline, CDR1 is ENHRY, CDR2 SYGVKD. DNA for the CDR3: TGTGCCACCAAGCAGGGTGATTATGGCTACACCTTC. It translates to CATKQGDYGYTF.

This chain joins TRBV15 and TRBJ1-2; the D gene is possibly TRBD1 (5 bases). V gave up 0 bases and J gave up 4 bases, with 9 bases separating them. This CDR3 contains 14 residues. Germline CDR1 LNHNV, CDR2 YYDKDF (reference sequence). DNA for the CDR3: TGTGCCACCAGCAGAGAACCAGGGCCCTATGGCTACACCTTC. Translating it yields CATSREPGPYGYTF.

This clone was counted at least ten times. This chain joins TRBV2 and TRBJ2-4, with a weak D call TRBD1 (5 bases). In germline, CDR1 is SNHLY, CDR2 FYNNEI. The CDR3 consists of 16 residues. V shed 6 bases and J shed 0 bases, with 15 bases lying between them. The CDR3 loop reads CASSLDSRLAKNIQYF. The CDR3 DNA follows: TGTGCCAGCAGCCTCGACAGTCGGCTAGCCAAAAACATTCAGTACTTC.

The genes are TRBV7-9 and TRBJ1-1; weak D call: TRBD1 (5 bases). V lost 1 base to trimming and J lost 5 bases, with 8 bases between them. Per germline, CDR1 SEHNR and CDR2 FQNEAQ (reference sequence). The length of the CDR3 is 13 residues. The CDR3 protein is CASSLGAGTEAFF. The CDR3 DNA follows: TGTGCCAGCAGCTTAGGTGCAGGGACTGAAGCTTTCTTT.

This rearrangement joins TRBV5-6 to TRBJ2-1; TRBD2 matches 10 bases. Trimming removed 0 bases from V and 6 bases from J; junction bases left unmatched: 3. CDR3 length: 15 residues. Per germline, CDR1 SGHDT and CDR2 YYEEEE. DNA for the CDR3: TGTGCCAGCAGCTTGGTGGCTAGCGGGAGCAATGAGCAGTTCTTC. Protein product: CASSLVASGSNEQFF.

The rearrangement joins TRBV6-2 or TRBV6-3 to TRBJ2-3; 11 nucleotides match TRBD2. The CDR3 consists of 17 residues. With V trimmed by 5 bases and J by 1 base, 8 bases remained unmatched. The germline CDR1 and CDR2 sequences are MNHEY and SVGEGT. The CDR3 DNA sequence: TGTGCCAGCAGTAGACGGACTAGCGGGTATGGCACAGATACGCAGTATTTT. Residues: CASSRRTSGYGTDTQYF.

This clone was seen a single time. DNA for the CDR3: TGTGCCAGTAGTATAGGCGGACAACCCTACAATGAGCAGTTCTTC. Protein product: CASSIGGQPYNEQFF. The chain has TRBV19 and TRBJ2-1; tentative D call: TRBD1 (5 bases). Germline CDR1 and CDR2: LNHDA and SQIVND (reference sequence). This CDR3 comprises 15 residues. Trimming took 1 base from V and 2 from J, leaving 9 bases between them. The full variable domain, its missing parts supplied by reference TRBV19 and TRBJ2-1, is DGGITQSPKYLFRKEGQNVTLSCEQNLNHDAMYWYRQDPGQGLRLIYYSQIVNDFQKGDIAEGYSVSREKKESFPLTVTSAQKNPTAFYLCASSIGGQPYNEQFFGPGTRLTVL.

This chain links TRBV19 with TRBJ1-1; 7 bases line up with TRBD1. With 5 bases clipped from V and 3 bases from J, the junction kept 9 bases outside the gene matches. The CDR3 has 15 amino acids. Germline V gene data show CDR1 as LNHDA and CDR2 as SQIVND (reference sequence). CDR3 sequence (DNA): TGTGCCAGTAGTTTAACAGGGGCCCCGGACACTGAAGCTTTCTTT. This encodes CASSLTGAPDTEAFF.

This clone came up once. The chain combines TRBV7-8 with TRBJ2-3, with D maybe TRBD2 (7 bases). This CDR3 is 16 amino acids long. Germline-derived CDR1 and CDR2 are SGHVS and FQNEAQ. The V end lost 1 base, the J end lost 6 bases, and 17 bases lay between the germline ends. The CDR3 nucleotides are TGTGCCAGCAGCTTAGTTGCGGGGGCCCGGTCGGATACGCAGTATTTT. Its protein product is CASSLVAGARSDTQYF. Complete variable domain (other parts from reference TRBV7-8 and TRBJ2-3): GAGVSQSPRYKVAKRGQDVALRCDPISGHVSLFWYQQALGQGPEFLTYFQNEAQLDKSGLPSDRFFAERPEGSVSTLKIQRTQQEDSAVYLCASSLVAGARSDTQYFGPGTRLTVL.

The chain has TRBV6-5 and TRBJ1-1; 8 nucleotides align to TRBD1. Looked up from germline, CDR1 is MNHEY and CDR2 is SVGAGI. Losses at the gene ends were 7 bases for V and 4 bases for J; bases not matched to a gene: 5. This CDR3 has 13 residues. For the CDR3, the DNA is TGTGCCAGCATTGGACAGGGTTTCACTGAAGCTTTCTTT. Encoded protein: CASIGQGFTEAFF.

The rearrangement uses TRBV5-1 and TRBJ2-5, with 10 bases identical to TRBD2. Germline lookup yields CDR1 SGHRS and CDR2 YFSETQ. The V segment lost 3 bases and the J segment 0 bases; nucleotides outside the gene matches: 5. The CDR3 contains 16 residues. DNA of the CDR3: TGCGCCAGCAGCTCGGCTAGCGGGGGAAACCAAGAGACCCAGTACTTC. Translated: CASSSASGGNQETQYF.

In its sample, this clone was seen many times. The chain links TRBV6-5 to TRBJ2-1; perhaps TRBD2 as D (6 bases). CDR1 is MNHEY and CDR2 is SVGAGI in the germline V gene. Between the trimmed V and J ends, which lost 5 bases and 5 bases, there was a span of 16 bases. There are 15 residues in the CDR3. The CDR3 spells CASSPRPGVNNEQFF. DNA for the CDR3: TGTGCCAGCAGTCCAAGGCCGGGGGTGAACAATGAGCAGTTCTTC.

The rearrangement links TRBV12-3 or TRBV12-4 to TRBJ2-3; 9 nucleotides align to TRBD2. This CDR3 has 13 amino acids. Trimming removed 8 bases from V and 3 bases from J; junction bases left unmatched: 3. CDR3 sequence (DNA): TGTGCCAGCCGCGGACTAGCGACAGATACGCAGTATTTT. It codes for CASRGLATDTQYF.

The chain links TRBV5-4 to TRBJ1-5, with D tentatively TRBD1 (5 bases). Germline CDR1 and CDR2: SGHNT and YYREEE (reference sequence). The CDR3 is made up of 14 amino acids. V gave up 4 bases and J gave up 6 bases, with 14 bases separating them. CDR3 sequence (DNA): TGTGCCAGCAGCCCGGGGGGTGTAGGTCAGCCCCAGCATTTT. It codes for CASSPGGVGQPQHF.

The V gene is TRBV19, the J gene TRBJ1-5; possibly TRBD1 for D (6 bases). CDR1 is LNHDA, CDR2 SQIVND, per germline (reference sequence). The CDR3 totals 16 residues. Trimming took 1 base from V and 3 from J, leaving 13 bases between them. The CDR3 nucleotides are TGTGCCAGTAGTATAGTGACAGGAGGCTCCAATCAGCCCCAGCATTTT. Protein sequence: CASSIVTGGSNQPQHF.

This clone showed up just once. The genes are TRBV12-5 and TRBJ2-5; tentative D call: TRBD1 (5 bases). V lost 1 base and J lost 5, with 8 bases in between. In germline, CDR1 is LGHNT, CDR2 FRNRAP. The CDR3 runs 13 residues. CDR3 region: CASGLEKGETQYF. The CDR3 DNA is TGTGCTAGTGGTTTGGAGAAGGGGGAGACCCAGTACTTC.

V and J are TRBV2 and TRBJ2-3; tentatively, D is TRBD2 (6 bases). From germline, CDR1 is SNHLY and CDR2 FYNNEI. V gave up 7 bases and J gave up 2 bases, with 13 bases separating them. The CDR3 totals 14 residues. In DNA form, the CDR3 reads TGTGCCAGCACCGTCCGGGACTTCACAGATACGCAGTATTTT. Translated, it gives CASTVRDFTDTQYF.

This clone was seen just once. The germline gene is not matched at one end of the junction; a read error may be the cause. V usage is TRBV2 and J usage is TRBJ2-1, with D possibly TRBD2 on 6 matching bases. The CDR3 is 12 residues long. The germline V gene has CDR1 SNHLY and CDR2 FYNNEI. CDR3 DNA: TGTGCCAGCAGTGTCGGGGGTCGGGATAAGGTCTTC. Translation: CASSVGGRDKVF.